Listed below are T cell receptor beta chains from one sample, sequenced in a study of early T cells in non-severe SARS-CoV-2 infection. TCRdb reprocessed the 5' RACE reads via MiXCR and lists one record per CDR3 protein. The sample records about 100,000 distinct CDR3 sequences, 9.5% to 13% being singletons. The sequenced material came from whole blood. Source of these receptors: an adult who was a healthcare worker with PCR-confirmed SARS-CoV-2 infection or an uninfected control (not recorded which). Both conserved end residues are part of each CDR3. Each record gives: D gene, clone size, J gene, V gene, CDR3 protein, CDR3 DNA. D genes are given only for firm matches. Some rows mark clone size as missing; the rest say once, few, many or name a class of expanded clone.

d_gene: NA
abundance: NA
j_gene: TRBJ1-1
v_gene: TRBV28
CDR3aa: CASSSAQGEAFF
CDR3nt: TGTGCCAGCAGTTCCGCACAGGGTGAAGCTTTCTTT

d_gene: TRBD2
abundance: many
j_gene: TRBJ2-1
v_gene: TRBV5-1
CDR3aa: CASSGVAGVHNEQFF
CDR3nt: TGCGCCAGCAGCGGGGTAGCGGGAGTCCACAATGAGCAGTTCTTC

d_gene: TRBD1
abundance: few
j_gene: TRBJ2-3
v_gene: TRBV23-1
CDR3aa: CAPTRTGPDTQYF
CDR3nt: TGCGCCCCCACCCGGACAGGGCCAGATACGCAGTATTTT

d_gene: NA
abundance: few
j_gene: TRBJ2-2
v_gene: TRBV2
CDR3aa: CASSDEEVAGELFF
CDR3nt: TGTGCCAGCAGTGATGAGGAGGTGGCCGGGGAGCTGTTTTTT

d_gene: NA
abundance: few
j_gene: TRBJ1-6
v_gene: TRBV28
CDR3aa: CASSLEALGGSYNSPLHF
CDR3nt: TGTGCCAGCAGTTTAGAGGCCCTTGGGGGCTCCTATAATTCACCCCTCCACTTT

d_gene: TRBD1
abundance: many
j_gene: TRBJ2-2
v_gene: TRBV20-1
CDR3aa: CSARDGTVNTGELFF
CDR3nt: TGCAGTGCTAGAGATGGGACAGTTAACACCGGGGAGCTGTTTTTT

d_gene: NA
abundance: NA
j_gene: TRBJ2-7
v_gene: TRBV28
CDR3aa: CASSWGMGYEQYF
CDR3nt: TGTGCCAGCAGTTGGGGCATGGGCTACGAGCAGTACTTC

d_gene: TRBD2
abundance: many
j_gene: TRBJ2-2
v_gene: TRBV9
CDR3aa: CASSVGGRVAGELFF
CDR3nt: TGTGCCAGCAGCGTAGGCGGGAGAGTTGCCGGGGAGCTGTTTTTT

d_gene: NA
abundance: many
j_gene: TRBJ2-2
v_gene: TRBV7-2
CDR3aa: CASSLGGKNTGELFF
CDR3nt: TGTGCCAGCAGCTTAGGAGGGAAAAACACCGGGGAGCTGTTTTTT

d_gene: TRBD1
abundance: NA
j_gene: TRBJ1-2
v_gene: TRBV27
CDR3aa: CASRLGTGDYTF
CDR3nt: TGTGCCAGCAGGCTAGGGACAGGGGATTACACCTTC

d_gene: NA
abundance: NA
j_gene: TRBJ1-3
v_gene: TRBV6-6
CDR3aa: CASRTQTAGNTIYF
CDR3nt: TGTGCCAGCAGAACTCAGACAGCTGGAAACACCATATATTTT

d_gene: NA
abundance: many
j_gene: TRBJ1-6
v_gene: TRBV6-5
CDR3aa: CASTLKSGSPLHF
CDR3nt: TGTGCCAGCACCCTCAAGTCTGGTTCACCCCTCCACTTT

d_gene: NA
abundance: few
j_gene: TRBJ2-1
v_gene: TRBV7-9
CDR3aa: CASSYGGRSDNEQFF
CDR3nt: TGTGCCAGCAGCTATGGGGGAAGGTCAGACAATGAGCAGTTCTTC

d_gene: NA
abundance: many
j_gene: TRBJ2-6
v_gene: TRBV7-9
CDR3aa: CASVSSGANVLTF
CDR3nt: TGTGCCAGCGTGTCCTCTGGGGCCAACGTCCTGACTTTC

d_gene: TRBD2
abundance: many
j_gene: TRBJ2-2
v_gene: TRBV5-1
CDR3aa: CASSLVGLDTGELFF
CDR3nt: TGCGCCAGCAGCTTGGTGGGACTAGACACCGGGGAGCTGTTTTTT

d_gene: TRBD1
abundance: many
j_gene: TRBJ1-4
v_gene: TRBV2
CDR3aa: CASRSPGQANEKLFF
CDR3nt: TGTGCCAGCAGGTCCCCGGGACAGGCTAATGAAAAACTGTTTTTT

d_gene: TRBD2
abundance: few
j_gene: TRBJ2-3
v_gene: TRBV5-1
CDR3aa: CASSMGAGGGDTQYF
CDR3nt: TGCGCCAGCAGCATGGGAGCGGGAGGAGGGGATACGCAGTATTTT

d_gene: TRBD2
abundance: many
j_gene: TRBJ2-3
v_gene: TRBV20-1
CDR3aa: CSGSGGADTQYF
CDR3nt: TGCAGTGGAAGCGGGGGGGCCGACACGCAGTATTTT

d_gene: TRBD1
abundance: many
j_gene: TRBJ2-7
v_gene: TRBV11-2
CDR3aa: CASSLQGIGEQYF
CDR3nt: TGTGCCAGCAGCCTACAGGGGATAGGCGAGCAGTACTTC

d_gene: NA
abundance: NA
j_gene: TRBJ1-5
v_gene: TRBV6-5
CDR3aa: CASSYSQRGQPQHF
CDR3nt: TGTGCCAGCAGTTACTCACAGAGAGGTCAGCCCCAGCATTTT

d_gene: TRBD1
abundance: few
j_gene: TRBJ1-1
v_gene: TRBV11-2
CDR3aa: CASSPDRGRGTEAFF
CDR3nt: TGTGCCAGCAGCCCGGACAGGGGCCGGGGCACTGAAGCTTTCTTT

d_gene: NA
abundance: few
j_gene: TRBJ2-7
v_gene: TRBV30
CDR3aa: CAWSISGSSYEQYF
CDR3nt: TGTGCCTGGAGCATAAGCGGGTCCTCCTACGAGCAGTACTTC

d_gene: NA
abundance: few
j_gene: TRBJ2-7
v_gene: TRBV14
CDR3aa: CASSQPSQFAGKNYEQYF
CDR3nt: TGTGCCAGCAGCCAGCCCTCCCAGTTTGCAGGGAAAAACTACGAGCAGTACTTC

d_gene: NA
abundance: NA
j_gene: TRBJ2-7
v_gene: TRBV10-2
CDR3aa: CASRAFSYEQYF
CDR3nt: TGCGCCAGCAGGGCATTCTCCTACGAGCAGTACTTC

d_gene: NA
abundance: NA
j_gene: TRBJ1-6
v_gene: TRBV27
CDR3aa: CASKSTFNSPLHF
CDR3nt: TGTGCCAGCAAATCGACGTTTAATTCACCCCTCCACTTT

d_gene: NA
abundance: many
j_gene: TRBJ1-5
v_gene: TRBV29-1
CDR3aa: CSVEDSGQPQHF
CDR3nt: TGCAGCGTTGAAGACTCAGGCCAGCCCCAGCATTTT

d_gene: TRBD2
abundance: many
j_gene: TRBJ2-5
v_gene: TRBV5-1
CDR3aa: CASSPGTSQETQYF
CDR3nt: TGCGCCAGCAGCCCGGGGACTAGTCAAGAGACCCAGTACTTC

d_gene: NA
abundance: NA
j_gene: TRBJ2-1
v_gene: TRBV29-1
CDR3aa: CSVMKVNEQFF
CDR3nt: TGCAGCGTCATGAAAGTGAATGAGCAGTTCTTC

d_gene: TRBD1
abundance: many
j_gene: TRBJ1-2
v_gene: TRBV6-2/TRBV6-3
CDR3aa: CASTPLAGTGSYTF
CDR3nt: TGTGCCAGCACCCCCCTCGCCGGGACAGGGAGCTACACCTTC

d_gene: TRBD2
abundance: NA
j_gene: TRBJ2-4
v_gene: TRBV5-1
CDR3aa: CASSPTSASKNIQYF
CDR3nt: TGCGCCAGCAGCCCGACTAGCGCCTCCAAAAACATTCAGTACTTC

d_gene: NA
abundance: few
j_gene: TRBJ2-7
v_gene: TRBV11-1
CDR3aa: CASSAPMDEQYF
CDR3nt: TGTGCCAGCAGCGCCCCTATGGACGAGCAGTACTTC

d_gene: NA
abundance: many
j_gene: TRBJ2-1
v_gene: TRBV7-6
CDR3aa: CASSSRTLLTGQGLYNEQFF
CDR3nt: TGTGCCAGCAGCTCCCGAACCCTCTTGACCGGGCAGGGTCTCTACAATGAGCAGTTCTTC

d_gene: NA
abundance: few
j_gene: TRBJ1-1
v_gene: TRBV7-9
CDR3aa: CASSLGHFAEAFF
CDR3nt: TGTGCCAGCAGCCTAGGACATTTCGCTGAAGCTTTCTTT

d_gene: TRBD1
abundance: many
j_gene: TRBJ2-3
v_gene: TRBV7-6
CDR3aa: CASSLGQSTDTQYF
CDR3nt: TGTGCCAGCAGCTTGGGACAGTCCACAGATACGCAGTATTTT

d_gene: NA
abundance: many
j_gene: TRBJ2-5
v_gene: TRBV6-1
CDR3aa: CASSEFGETQYF
CDR3nt: TGTGCCAGCAGTGAATTTGGGGAGACCCAGTACTTC

d_gene: TRBD2
abundance: many
j_gene: TRBJ2-5
v_gene: TRBV7-9
CDR3aa: CASSADGRTSGGSETQYF
CDR3nt: TGTGCCAGCAGCGCAGACGGACGGACTAGCGGGGGGTCAGAGACCCAGTACTTC

d_gene: NA
abundance: few
j_gene: TRBJ2-1
v_gene: TRBV20-1
CDR3aa: CSARKNEQFF
CDR3nt: TGCAGTGCTAGAAAAAATGAGCAGTTCTTC

d_gene: NA
abundance: NA
j_gene: TRBJ2-2
v_gene: TRBV4-1
CDR3aa: CASSQQTAATNTGELFF
CDR3nt: TGCGCCAGCAGCCAACAGACAGCAGCCACGAACACCGGGGAGCTGTTTTTT

d_gene: TRBD1
abundance: many
j_gene: TRBJ1-2
v_gene: TRBV29-1
CDR3aa: CSVDPDRGRLYGYTF
CDR3nt: TGCAGCGTTGACCCAGACAGGGGGCGCCTCTATGGCTACACCTTC

d_gene: TRBD2
abundance: few
j_gene: TRBJ2-2
v_gene: TRBV10-2
CDR3aa: CASSEMAGGTGELFF
CDR3nt: TGCGCCAGCAGTGAGATGGCGGGAGGCACCGGGGAGCTGTTTTTT

d_gene: NA
abundance: NA
j_gene: TRBJ1-5
v_gene: TRBV4-1
CDR3aa: CASSQRANQPQHF
CDR3nt: TGCGCCAGCAGCCAACGGGCGAATCAGCCCCAGCATTTT

d_gene: TRBD2
abundance: NA
j_gene: TRBJ2-7
v_gene: TRBV10-3
CDR3aa: CAISESQRGGRAYEQYF
CDR3nt: TGTGCCATCAGTGAGTCACAGCGGGGGGGCCGTGCCTACGAGCAGTACTTC

d_gene: NA
abundance: many
j_gene: TRBJ1-2
v_gene: TRBV7-3
CDR3aa: CASSPDHRLYGYTF
CDR3nt: TGTGCCAGCAGCCCGGATCACAGGCTCTATGGCTACACCTTC

d_gene: TRBD1
abundance: NA
j_gene: TRBJ2-3
v_gene: TRBV12-3/TRBV12-4
CDR3aa: CASSSTSLQGANRVDTQYF
CDR3nt: TGTGCCAGCAGTTCGACCTCATTACAGGGGGCTAATCGGGTTGATACGCAGTATTTT

d_gene: TRBD1
abundance: NA
j_gene: TRBJ1-2
v_gene: TRBV12-3/TRBV12-4
CDR3aa: CASSLGQGDGYTF
CDR3nt: TGTGCCAGCAGTTTGGGACAGGGAGATGGCTACACCTTC

d_gene: NA
abundance: NA
j_gene: TRBJ1-1
v_gene: TRBV28
CDR3aa: CASVTPGGGYTEAFF
CDR3nt: TGTGCCAGCGTCACTCCGGGGGGAGGGTACACTGAAGCTTTCTTT

d_gene: NA
abundance: NA
j_gene: TRBJ2-5
v_gene: TRBV29-1
CDR3aa: CSVEVGTETQYF
CDR3nt: TGCAGCGTTGAAGTGGGGACGGAGACCCAGTACTTC

d_gene: NA
abundance: many
j_gene: TRBJ2-1
v_gene: TRBV5-1
CDR3aa: CASSPGLVGEQFF
CDR3nt: TGCGCCAGCAGCCCGGGACTGGTGGGTGAGCAGTTCTTC

d_gene: TRBD2
abundance: many
j_gene: TRBJ2-2
v_gene: TRBV27
CDR3aa: CASQGGTGELFF
CDR3nt: TGTGCCAGCCAGGGAGGGACCGGGGAGCTGTTTTTT

d_gene: NA
abundance: NA
j_gene: TRBJ2-1
v_gene: TRBV7-6
CDR3aa: CASSPDQGRNEQFF
CDR3nt: TGTGCCAGCAGCCCAGACCAGGGTCGGAATGAGCAGTTCTTC

d_gene: NA
abundance: few
j_gene: TRBJ1-2
v_gene: TRBV29-1
CDR3aa: CRRLNYGYTF
CDR3nt: TGCAGACGTCTAAACTATGGCTACACCTTC

d_gene: TRBD1
abundance: few
j_gene: TRBJ2-1
v_gene: TRBV6-4
CDR3aa: CASSAIRDRDHNEQFF
CDR3nt: TGTGCCAGCAGCGCAATCCGGGACAGAGATCATAATGAGCAGTTCTTC

d_gene: NA
abundance: many
j_gene: TRBJ2-1
v_gene: TRBV3-1
CDR3aa: CASSPAEAGGRNEQFF
CDR3nt: TGTGCCAGCAGCCCCGCGGAAGCGGGTGGGAGGAATGAGCAGTTCTTC

d_gene: TRBD1
abundance: NA
j_gene: TRBJ2-7
v_gene: TRBV7-9
CDR3aa: CASTKQGASYEQYF
CDR3nt: TGTGCCAGCACCAAACAGGGGGCCTCCTACGAGCAGTACTTC

d_gene: NA
abundance: many
j_gene: TRBJ2-1
v_gene: TRBV7-2
CDR3aa: CASSLGLGNEQFF
CDR3nt: TGTGCCAGCAGCTTAGGCCTAGGCAATGAGCAGTTCTTC

d_gene: NA
abundance: few
j_gene: TRBJ1-3
v_gene: TRBV18
CDR3aa: CASSEGISGNTIYF
CDR3nt: TGTGCCAGCTCTGAGGGAATCTCGGGAAACACCATATATTTT

d_gene: TRBD1
abundance: NA
j_gene: TRBJ2-7
v_gene: TRBV6-5
CDR3aa: CASSYLDRGEQYF
CDR3nt: TGTGCCAGCAGTTACCTGGACAGGGGCGAGCAGTACTTC

d_gene: NA
abundance: NA
j_gene: TRBJ2-5
v_gene: TRBV7-2
CDR3aa: CASSLRVKETQYF
CDR3nt: TGTGCCAGCAGCTTAAGGGTTAAAGAGACCCAGTACTTC

d_gene: NA
abundance: NA
j_gene: TRBJ2-7
v_gene: TRBV5-1
CDR3aa: CASSFTDTLSSYEQYF
CDR3nt: TGCGCCAGCAGCTTTACGGACACACTGAGCTCCTACGAGCAGTACTTC